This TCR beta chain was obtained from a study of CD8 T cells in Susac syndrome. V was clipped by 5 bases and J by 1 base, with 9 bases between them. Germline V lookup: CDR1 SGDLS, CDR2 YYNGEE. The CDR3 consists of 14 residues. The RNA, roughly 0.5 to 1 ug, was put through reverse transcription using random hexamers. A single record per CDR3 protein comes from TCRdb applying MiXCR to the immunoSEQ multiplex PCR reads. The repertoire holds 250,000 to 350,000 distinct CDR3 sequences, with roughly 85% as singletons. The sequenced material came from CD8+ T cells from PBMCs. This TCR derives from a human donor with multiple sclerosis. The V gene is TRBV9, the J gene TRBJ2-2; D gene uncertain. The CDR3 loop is CASRGKWNTGELFF. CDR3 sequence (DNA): TGTGCCAGCAGGGGAAAGTGGAACACCGGGGAGCTGTTTTTT. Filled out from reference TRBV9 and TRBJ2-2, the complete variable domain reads DSGVTQTPKHLITATGQRVTLRCSPRSGDLSVYWYQQSLDQGLQFLIQYYNGEERAKGNILERFSAQQFPDLHSELNLSSLELGDSALYFCASRGKWNTGELFFGEGSRLTVL.